Below, 28 T cell receptor beta chains from the same sample are listed, as sequenced in a study of Graves' ophthalmopathy and Graves' hyperthyroidism. Scientists amplified the TCR beta CDR3 regions from RNA transcripts. Amplification began with first-round RT-PCR using HTBI primers, then second-round multiplex PCR was performed. One entry per CDR3 protein, called by TCRdb with MiXCR from the multiplex PCR reads. Of about 660,000 distinct CDR3 sequences in the sample, 35% to 45% were seen once. Sequencing was carried out using peripheral blood. These receptors were obtained from an adult man with Graves' ophthalmopathy.

The rearrangement uses TRBV7-9 and TRBJ2-7; 8 bases are a match to TRBD1. This CDR3 is 14 amino acids long. The germline V gene encodes CDR1 SEHNR and CDR2 FQNEAQ (reference sequence). V dropped 4 bases and J dropped 5; count of bases not matched to a gene: 7. The CDR3 loop is CASSSNRGNHEQYF. CDR3 coding DNA: TGTGCCAGCAGCTCCAACAGGGGGAACCACGAGCAGTACTTC.

This clonotype has a count of ten or more. The V and J genes are TRBV2 and TRBJ2-2, with 7 bases lining up with TRBD2. This CDR3 is built from 15 residues. Trimming cost V 3 bases and J 4 bases; bases outside gene matches: 5. The germline CDR1 and CDR2 sequences are SNHLY and FYNNEI. CDR3 protein: CASSEVAGGTGELFF. In DNA form, the CDR3 reads TGTGCCAGCAGTGAGGTAGCGGGTGGCACCGGGGAGCTGTTTTTT.

The rearrangement links TRBV6-2 or TRBV6-3 to TRBJ1-4; the D is unclear. The CDR3 contains 14 residues. Germline V gene lookup returns CDR1 MNHEY and CDR2 SVGEGT. Trimming removed 2 bases from V and 12 bases from J, with 16 bases in between. The CDR3 spells CASSYQGTAEELFF. CDR3 nucleotide sequence: TGTGCCAGCAGTTACCAAGGAACAGCGGAAGAACTGTTTTTT.

With regard to this clonotype: At one of its ends the junction is not consistent with the germline gene, which may arise from a read error. This chain connects TRBV19 to TRBJ2-7, with 7 bases that match TRBD1. CDR3 length equals 12 residues. Germline V gene lookup returns CDR1 LNHDA and CDR2 SQIVND (reference sequence). The CDR3 here is CANSRQGYEQYF. CDR3 DNA: TGTGCCAATAGTAGACAGGGATACGAGCAGTACTTC. Full variable domain (outside the CDR3, taken from reference TRBV19 and TRBJ2-7): DGGITQSPKYLFRKEGQNVTLSCEQNLNHDAMYWYRQDPGQGLRLIYYSQIVNDFQKGDIAEGYSVSREKKESFPLTVTSAQKNPTAFYLCANSRQGYEQYFGPGTRLTVT.

DNA of the CDR3: TGTGCTAGTGGTTACACAGGGGATCAGCCCCAGCATTTT. This codes for CASGYTGDQPQHF. V is TRBV12-5 and J is TRBJ1-5; 7 bases agree with TRBD1. Per germline, CDR1 LGHNT and CDR2 FRNRAP. There are 13 residues in the CDR3. V lost 4 bases, J lost 5 bases, and 2 bases stayed unmatched.

The CDR3 loop reads CASSFFGQGGGYTF. The DNA of the CDR3 is TGTGCCAGCAGCTTTTTTGGCCAGGGCGGCGGCTACACCTTC. This chain uses TRBV7-9 with TRBJ1-2, with TRBD1 as a possible D gene (5 bases). V was trimmed by 3 bases and J by 8 bases, leaving 16 bases between them. Germline loops: CDR1 SEHNR, CDR2 FQNEAQ (reference sequence). The CDR3 sequence is 14 residues long.

This clonotype was counted ten times or more. The chain has TRBV19 and TRBJ1-2, with unresolved D. The CDR3 covers 13 residues. The V gene lost 8 bases and the J gene lost 0 bases, with 10 bases spanning the gap. CDR1 is LNHDA, CDR2 SQIVND, per germline (reference sequence). CDR3 region: CASARKANYGYTF. The CDR3 region has the DNA TGTGCCAGTGCTCGGAAGGCTAACTATGGCTACACCTTC.

The gene calls are TRBV6-2 or TRBV6-3 and TRBJ1-1; possibly TRBD1 for D (5 bases). Per the germline V gene, CDR1 is MNHEY and CDR2 is SVGEGT. The CDR3 extends over 16 amino acids. Trimming removed 6 bases at V and 2 bases at J, with 19 bases between. The CDR3 loop is CASRQGEGVGNTEAFF. The CDR3 coding sequence is TGTGCCAGCAGGCAGGGTGAGGGCGTAGGAAACACTGAAGCTTTCTTT.

The V and J genes are TRBV11-2 and TRBJ2-3; D tentatively fits TRBD1 or TRBD2 (5 bases each). The CDR3 has 14 residues. V lost 6 bases and J 4 bases, leaving 14 bases between the germline ends. From germline, CDR1 is SGHAT and CDR2 FQNNGV. The chain's CDR3 is CASRASRGADTQYF. The CDR3 DNA follows: TGTGCCAGCAGAGCTAGCAGAGGGGCAGATACGCAGTATTTT.

CDR3 DNA sequence: TGTGCCACCAGCAGAGTCAGACAGGGGGTGGCTTCACCCCTCCACTTT. Translating gives CATSRVRQGVASPLHF. V and J are TRBV15 and TRBJ1-6; the match to TRBD1 covers 9 bases. V was pared by 1 base and J by 9 bases, with 7 bases of the junction left unmatched. The CDR3 length is 16 residues. CDR1 and CDR2 (germline): LNHNV, YYDKDF (reference sequence).

Many counts were recorded for this clonotype. The chain links TRBV7-2 to TRBJ2-5, with no clear D. V lost 0 bases and J 5 bases, leaving 7 bases between the germline ends. The germline gives CDR1 SGHTA, CDR2 FQGNSA. CDR3 length: 13 amino acids. CDR3 coding DNA: TGTGCCAGCAGCTTAGCTCCGTCGGAGACCCAGTACTTC. Its protein is CASSLAPSETQYF.

Only one count was recorded for this clonotype. The chain recombines TRBV12-5 with TRBJ1-1, with 7 bases fitting TRBD1. Germline V lookup: CDR1 LGHNT, CDR2 FRNRAP. The CDR3 is made up of 14 amino acids. Trimming at V came to 1 base and at J to 5 bases, leaving 4 bases not matched to a gene. The DNA of the CDR3 is TGTGCTAGTGGTTTGGGACAGGGAAGTACTGAAGCTTTCTTT. Translating gives CASGLGQGSTEAFF.

The chain employs TRBV10-3 and TRBJ2-7; 8 bases are a match to TRBD1. The CDR3 loop spans 13 amino acids. The V and J ends lost 8 bases and 3 bases, in that order; junction bases with no gene match: 6. Looked up from germline, CDR1 is ENHRY and CDR2 is SYGVKD. The CDR3 spells CAIGGTGVYEQYF. CDR3 in DNA: TGTGCCATCGGGGGGACAGGTGTCTACGAGCAGTACTTC.

V gene TRBV20-1 combines with J gene TRBJ2-5, with D perhaps assigned TRBD1 or TRBD2 (5 bases each). The CDR3 contains 14 residues. Trimming left V 6 bases short and J 1 base short, with 15 bases between. The germline CDR1 and CDR2 sequences are DFQATT and SNEGSKA (reference sequence). In nucleotides, the CDR3 is TGCAGTGCCCAGAGATGGGGGATCCAAGAGACCCAGTACTTC. Protein product: CSAQRWGIQETQYF.

The chain joins TRBV19 to TRBJ2-1; TRBD1 matches at 7 bases. Looked up from germline, CDR1 is LNHDA and CDR2 is SQIVND (reference sequence). The CDR3 covers 14 residues. With 2 bases clipped from V and 10 bases from J, the junction kept 8 bases outside the gene matches. CDR3 sequence: CASSIQGESEEQFF. In DNA, the CDR3 is TGTGCCAGTAGTATACAGGGGGAGTCGGAGGAGCAGTTCTTC.

This clonotype was observed a few times. This chain joins TRBV5-4 and TRBJ2-3, with 12 bases matching TRBD2. V was pared by 3 bases and J by 4 bases, with 3 bases of the junction left unmatched. The CDR3 is made up of 15 amino acids. Germline V gene sequence: CDR1 SGHNT, CDR2 YYREEE (reference sequence). CDR3 region: CASSSRLAGADTQYF. The CDR3 DNA reads TGTGCCAGCAGCTCGCGACTAGCGGGAGCAGATACGCAGTATTTT.

The V call is TRBV29-1, the J call TRBJ2-2, with TRBD1 matching 9 bases. The CDR3 is made up of 14 amino acids. Germline V gene data show CDR1 as SQVTM and CDR2 as ANQGSEA. Losses at the gene ends were 3 bases for V and 5 bases for J; bases not matched to a gene: 4. The CDR3 DNA reads as TGCAGCGTTGAGACAGGGGGTTGGACCGGGGAGCTGTTTTTT. Its protein is CSVETGGWTGELFF.

This clonotype was seen ten or more times. This chain links TRBV10-3 with TRBJ2-2; no firm D call. V lost 6 bases to trimming and J lost 6 bases, with 5 bases between them. The CDR3 contains 11 residues. Germline V lookup: CDR1 ENHRY, CDR2 SYGVKD. CDR3 DNA sequence: TGTGCCATCAGGGGATCCGGGGAGCTGTTTTTT. Translated: CAIRGSGELFF.

This clonotype occurred a few times. The chain employs TRBV4-2 and TRBJ2-7, with TRBD1 matching 8 bases. Trimming took 1 base from V and 1 from J; bases not matched to a gene: 3. The CDR3 has 15 amino acids. Germline V gives CDR1 LGHNA, CDR2 YNFKEQ. The DNA of the CDR3 is TGTGCCAGCAGCCAAGGACAGGGGCCATCCTACGAGCAGTACTTC. Its translation is CASSQGQGPSYEQYF.

The chain carries TRBV25-1 and TRBJ2-5; 9 nucleotides line up with TRBD1. The V and J ends lost 4 bases and 5 bases, in that order; junction bases with no gene match: 11. The CDR3 is 16 amino acids. Per the germline V gene, CDR1 is MGHDK and CDR2 is SYGVNS. CDR3 protein: CASSGTGTGSWETQYF. The DNA for the CDR3 is TGTGCCAGCAGTGGGACCGGGACAGGGAGTTGGGAGACCCAGTACTTC.

Ten or more counts support this clonotype. The chain carries TRBV13 and TRBJ2-7, with 8 nucleotides matching TRBD2. CDR3 length: 15 residues. Germline V gene lookup returns CDR1 PRHDT and CDR2 FYEKMQ (reference sequence). After removal of 0 bases from V and 4 bases from J, the junction contained 5 bases not matched to a gene. The CDR3, as DNA: TGTGCCAGCAGCTTAGGACTAGCGGTTGAGTACGAGCAGTACTTC. It translates to CASSLGLAVEYEQYF.

The rearrangement joins TRBV7-2 to TRBJ2-5; 7 bases fit TRBD1. The V gene end was trimmed by 5 bases and the J gene end by 7 bases; junction bases not matched to a gene: 7. The germline V gene encodes CDR1 SGHTA and CDR2 FQGNSA. This CDR3 contains 13 residues. CDR3 sequence reads: CASSATGRVTQYF. CDR3 nucleotides: TGTGCCAGCAGCGCGACAGGGCGTGTGACCCAGTACTTC.

This clonotype was seen many times. This chain connects TRBV19 to TRBJ1-1; no definite D call. Trimming removed 5 bases at V and 1 base at J, with 11 bases between. This CDR3 region has 14 residues. Germline values: CDR1 LNHDA, CDR2 SQIVND (reference sequence). The CDR3 region is CASSPFDQNTEAFF. The DNA of the CDR3 is TGTGCCAGTAGTCCCTTTGACCAGAACACTGAAGCTTTCTTT.

This clonotype was picked up many times. A read error may account for a junction end that differs from germline. The chain joins TRBV7-7 to TRBJ2-7; maybe TRBD1 (6 bases). The CDR3 consists of 13 residues. Germline V gene data show CDR1 as SSHAT and CDR2 as FNYEAQ (reference sequence). The CDR3 DNA is TGTGCTAGCAGCTTGGAACAGGGCTACGAGCAGTACTTC. Translation: CASSLEQGYEQYF.

This clonotype was seen many times. This rearrangement joins TRBV9 to TRBJ1-5; D not resolved. This CDR3 is built from 13 residues. Germline CDR1 reads SGDLS; CDR2 reads YYNGEE. The ends were cut back, 0 bases at V and 4 bases at J, with 5 bases in the middle. CDR3 DNA sequence: TGTGCCAGCAGCGTAGAGGTAAATCAGCCCCAGCATTTT. Translating gives CASSVEVNQPQHF.

The rearrangement uses TRBV24-1 and TRBJ2-7; 7 nucleotides align to TRBD2. After removal of 4 bases from V and 7 bases from J, the junction contained 15 bases not matched to a gene. Germline CDR1 KGHDR, CDR2 SFDVKD. There are 16 residues in the CDR3. The CDR3 region is CATSDPGAGDYNEQYF. CDR3 sequence (DNA): TGTGCCACCAGTGACCCAGGTGCGGGGGACTACAATGAGCAGTACTTC.

This clonotype occurred many times. The V gene is TRBV7-2, the J gene TRBJ2-5, with D tentatively TRBD2 (7 bases). Germline values: CDR1 SGHTA, CDR2 FQGNSA. The length of the CDR3 is 15 residues. V was clipped by 6 bases and J by 5 bases, with 19 bases between them. The CDR3 region is CASSLVRGAGETQYF. CDR3 DNA sequence: TGTGCCAGCAGTCTAGTCCGGGGGGCAGGGGAGACCCAGTACTTC.

V usage is TRBV2 and J usage is TRBJ1-6, with TRBD1 matching over 7 bases. Germline V gene data show CDR1 as SNHLY and CDR2 as FYNNEI. The CDR3 sequence is 13 residues long. J gave up 7 bases and V 9 bases, and 6 bases lay outside the gene matches. The CDR3 sequence is CARRQGWNSPLHF. CDR3 in DNA: TGTGCCAGAAGACAGGGATGGAATTCACCCCTCCACTTT.